This TCR beta chain was found in a study of T cell repertoires in aging, cancer and after chemotherapy (dated by TCRdb to 2018 to 2020). For context, the study as a whole: The donors fell into six age groups ranging from 30 or younger to 70 or older, and each group had at least three individuals. Roughly 8.8 million TCR reads were contained in the full dataset. Peripheral blood TCR beta repertoires from healthy donors and cancer patients were profiled to examine immunoaging and T cell reconstitution after chemotherapy. The cohort comprised 200 to 250 cancer patients, 94 with hematological and over 110 with solid cancers, plus 95 healthy donors as a reference group. In the hematological group, the paired samples taken before and after chemotherapy came from chronic lymphocytic leukemia patients who were treated with regimens based on fludarabine or bendamustine. Results and caveats for the whole study, not just this receptor: The authors noted that the repertoire data do not allow conclusions about immunological memory after chemotherapy. In healthy donors, the drop in TCR diversity with age came mainly from a loss of richness, whereas in cancer patients a loss of evenness also played a part. An increase in median generation probability over the chemotherapy interval was observed in both cancer cohorts, suggesting that the repertoire was reconstituted through rebound thymic output. Significantly lower blood TCR diversity and higher clonality were observed in untreated patients with hematological or solid cancers than in age-matched healthy donors. Hematological cancer patients had infiltration of lymphoid organs, and this infiltration may itself impair thymic emigration or peripheral T cell expansion.

TCR beta rearrangements were amplified from genomic DNA extracted from peripheral blood rather than from sorted cells or RNA. Relative to germline, V is 6 bases shorter and J is 1 base shorter, with 14 bases between their ends. The CDR3, cysteine through phenylalanine, is 15 amino acids long. CDR3 DNA is the only sequence kept; it has 45 bases, read in frame from the first base. Multiplex touch-down PCR with a mixed TRB-A/B primer pool was used to amplify rearranged TRB sequences covering the V, D and J segments. Two consecutive PCR reactions with Phusion HS II polymerase added Illumina adapters and sample indices to the amplicons. Amplicons were gel-purified using the NucleoSpin Gel and PCR Clean-up kit and were subsequently checked with Qubit and an Agilent 2100 Bioanalyzer. Sequencing of libraries was carried out on an Illumina MiSeq in 600-cycle, single-indexed, paired-end runs. The published analysis was carried out like this. Processing of the TRB sequences was carried out with MiXCR versions 2.12 and 3.0.5. Each unique CDR3 nucleotide sequence counted as one clone, and only productive sequences with at least two reads were retained. The repertoire metrics were Shannon diversity, evenness, clonality (defined as one minus evenness), and alpha-parameterized diversity profiles covering alpha 0 to 5. The IGoR algorithm was used to compute generation probabilities of clones in paired pre- and post-chemotherapy samples. The public reads were reanalyzed by TCRdb: fastp trimming at Q25, MiXCR alignment, in-frame beta chains only. One record per CDR3 amino acid sequence lists the most common genes and DNA. For this entry, the V and J calls and clone size follow TCRdb and not the study's own pipeline. Present in this sample are about 6,000 distinct CDR3 sequences, more than 30% of which were seen just once. Over 40% of the sample rests with the top ten.

As regards this clonotype: The target of this receptor is not known. The record has no base qualities; no much larger clone is one base away.

The clonotype comes from a human donor with a blood cancer. Recombination joined TRBV12-3 or TRBV12-4 with TRBJ2-3; the D gene is possibly TRBD2, with 5 bases matching. The sequenced sample was blood. DNA sequence: TGTGCCAGCAGCTTTGGAGGAGTCGGCACAGATACGCAGTATTTT. Its translation is CASSFGGVGTDTQYF.